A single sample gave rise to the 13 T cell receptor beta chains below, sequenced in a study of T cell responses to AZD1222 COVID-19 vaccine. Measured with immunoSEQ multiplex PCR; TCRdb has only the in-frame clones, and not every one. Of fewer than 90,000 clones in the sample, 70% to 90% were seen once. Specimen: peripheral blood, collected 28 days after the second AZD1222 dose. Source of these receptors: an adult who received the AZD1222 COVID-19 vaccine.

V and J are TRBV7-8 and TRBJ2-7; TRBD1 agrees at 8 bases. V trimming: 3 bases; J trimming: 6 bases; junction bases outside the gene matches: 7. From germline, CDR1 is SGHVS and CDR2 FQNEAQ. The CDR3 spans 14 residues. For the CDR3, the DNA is TGTGCCAGCAGCTTCCCCCAGGGGGCTGGCGAGCAGTACTTC. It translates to CASSFPQGAGEQYF.

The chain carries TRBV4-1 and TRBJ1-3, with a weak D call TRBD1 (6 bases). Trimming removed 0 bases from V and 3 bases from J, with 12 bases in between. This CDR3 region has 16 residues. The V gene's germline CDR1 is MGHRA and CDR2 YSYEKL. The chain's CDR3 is CASSQERRGDGNTIYF. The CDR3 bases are TGCGCCAGCAGCCAAGAACGAAGGGGGGATGGAAACACCATATATTTT.

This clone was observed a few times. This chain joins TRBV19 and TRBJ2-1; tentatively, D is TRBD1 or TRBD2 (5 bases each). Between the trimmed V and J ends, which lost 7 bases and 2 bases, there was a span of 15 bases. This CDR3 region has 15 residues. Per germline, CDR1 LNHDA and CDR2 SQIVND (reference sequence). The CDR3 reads CASTSDTGAYNEQFF. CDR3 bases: TGTGCCAGTACCTCGGACACCGGGGCCTACAATGAGCAGTTCTTC.

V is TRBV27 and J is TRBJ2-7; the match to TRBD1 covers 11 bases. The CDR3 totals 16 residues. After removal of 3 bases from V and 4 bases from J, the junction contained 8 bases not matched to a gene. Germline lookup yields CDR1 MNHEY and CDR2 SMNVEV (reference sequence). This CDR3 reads CASSFTPGTGGYEQYF. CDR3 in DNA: TGTGCCAGCAGTTTTACCCCCGGGACAGGGGGTTACGAGCAGTACTTC.

The DNA for the CDR3 is TGTGCCAGCAGCTTATTGGAGGATCTAGGGCAGTTCTTC. Translated, it gives CASSLLEDLGQFF. This chain joins TRBV5-6 and TRBJ2-1; the D gene is possibly TRBD2 (5 bases). Deletions cut 2 bases from V and 12 bases from J, with 15 bases between. Germline CDR1 reads SGHDT; CDR2 reads YYEEEE. The CDR3 is 13 residues long.

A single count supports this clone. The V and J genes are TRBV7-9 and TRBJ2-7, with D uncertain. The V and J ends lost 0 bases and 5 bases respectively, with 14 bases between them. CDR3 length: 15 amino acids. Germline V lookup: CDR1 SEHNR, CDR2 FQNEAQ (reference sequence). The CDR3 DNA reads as TGTGCCAGCAGCTTAGCCCAGCCCCTAGTCCACGAGCAGTACTTC. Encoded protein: CASSLAQPLVHEQYF.

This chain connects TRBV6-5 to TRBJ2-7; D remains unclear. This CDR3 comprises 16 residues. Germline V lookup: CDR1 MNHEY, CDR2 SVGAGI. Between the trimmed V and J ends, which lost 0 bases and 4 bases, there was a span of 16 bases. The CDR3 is CASSYSKAGRGYEQYF. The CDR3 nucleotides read TGTGCCAGCAGTTACTCGAAGGCAGGACGTGGTTACGAGCAGTACTTC.

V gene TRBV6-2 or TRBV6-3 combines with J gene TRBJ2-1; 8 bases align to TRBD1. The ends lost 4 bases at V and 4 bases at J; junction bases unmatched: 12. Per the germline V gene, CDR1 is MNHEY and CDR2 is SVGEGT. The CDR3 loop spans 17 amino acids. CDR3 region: CASSSLYRTGRYNEQFF. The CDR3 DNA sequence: TGTGCCAGCAGTTCCCTATACCGGACAGGGCGGTACAATGAGCAGTTCTTC.

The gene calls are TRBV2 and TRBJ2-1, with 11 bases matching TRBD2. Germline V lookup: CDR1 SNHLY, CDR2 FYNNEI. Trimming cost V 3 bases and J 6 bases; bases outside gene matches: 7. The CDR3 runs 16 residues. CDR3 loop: CASSEAVAGGFNEQFF. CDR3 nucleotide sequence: TGTGCCAGCAGTGAGGCAGTAGCGGGGGGGTTCAATGAGCAGTTCTTC.

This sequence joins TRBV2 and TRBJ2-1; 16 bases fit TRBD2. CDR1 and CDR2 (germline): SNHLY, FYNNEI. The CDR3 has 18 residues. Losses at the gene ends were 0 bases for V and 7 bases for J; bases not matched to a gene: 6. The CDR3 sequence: CASSEALRGLAGGNEQFF. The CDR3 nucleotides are TGTGCCAGCAGTGAAGCGCTTCGGGGACTAGCGGGAGGGAATGAGCAGTTCTTC.

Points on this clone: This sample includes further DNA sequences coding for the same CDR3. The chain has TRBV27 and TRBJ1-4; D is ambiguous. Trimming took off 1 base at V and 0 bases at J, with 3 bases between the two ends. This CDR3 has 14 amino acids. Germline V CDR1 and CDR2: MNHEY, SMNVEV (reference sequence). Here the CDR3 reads CASSLWATNEKLFF. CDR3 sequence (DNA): TGTGCCAGCAGTTTATGGGCAACTAATGAAAAACTGTTTTTT.

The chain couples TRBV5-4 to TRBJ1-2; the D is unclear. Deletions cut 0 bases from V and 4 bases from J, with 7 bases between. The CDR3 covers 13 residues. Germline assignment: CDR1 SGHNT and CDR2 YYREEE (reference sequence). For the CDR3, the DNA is TGTGCCAGCAGCTTGGCCAACGTCTATGGCTACACCTTC. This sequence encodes CASSLANVYGYTF.

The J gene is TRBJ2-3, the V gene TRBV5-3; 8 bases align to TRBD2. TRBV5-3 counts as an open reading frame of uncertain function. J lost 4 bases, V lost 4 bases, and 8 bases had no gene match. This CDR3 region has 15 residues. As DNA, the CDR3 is TGTGCCAGAAGCGGATGGACTAGCAGTGCAGATACGCAGTATTTT. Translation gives CARSGWTSSADTQYF.